What follows are 4 T cell receptor beta chains derived from one specimen sequenced in a study of blood T cell repertoires in COVID-19. The repertoire was sequenced with immunoSEQ multiplex PCR; TCRdb's copy has only in-frame clones and lacks some. The data contain 100,000 to 150,000 clones, 87% of them singletons. Sequencing was done on a sample of peripheral blood. The origin of the receptors is a man aged 50 to 59 with active COVID-19.

The chain combines TRBV4-2 with TRBJ2-1, with D tentatively TRBD2 (5 bases). CDR3 length: 15 amino acids. Trimming took off 0 bases at V and 12 bases at J, with 18 bases between the two ends. Germline V gene sequence: CDR1 LGHNA, CDR2 YNFKEQ. CDR3 in amino acids: CASSQELRGVEGQFF. The DNA of the CDR3 is TGTGCCAGCAGCCAAGAATTACGGGGAGTTGAAGGGCAGTTCTTC.

V usage is TRBV4-1 and J usage is TRBJ2-2, with 12 bases fitting TRBD2. The V gene's germline CDR1 is MGHRA and CDR2 YSYEKL. Trimming removed 4 bases from V and 0 bases from J; junction bases left unmatched: 3. There are 17 residues in the CDR3. CDR3 nucleotide sequence: TGCGCCAGCAGCCGCACTAGCGGGGGGACGAACACCGGGGAGCTGTTTTTT. It translates to CASSRTSGGTNTGELFF.

Note on this clone: In this CDR3 the conserved last residue, phenylalanine or tryptophan, is missing, so a read error is likely. No DNA is shown, since the ends of the CDR3 on it are uncertain; the CDR3 is the one TCRdb lists. V is TRBV7-8 and J is TRBJ1-2; the D call TRBD1 from the table was never checked on the DNA. The CDR3 region is 12 residues in length, termini included. Germline V CDR1 and CDR2: SGHVS, FQNEAQ. The CDR3 protein is CASSLDWQVWGL.

The chain recombines TRBV2 with TRBJ2-3, with 10 bases fitting TRBD1. Germline V gene lookup returns CDR1 SNHLY and CDR2 FYNNEI. With 6 bases clipped from V and 2 bases from J, the junction kept 5 bases outside the gene matches. The CDR3 has 15 residues. CDR3 DNA: TGTGCCAGCAGACGACAGGGGGCGGACACAGATACGCAGTATTTT. Translated, it gives CASRRQGADTDTQYF.